Each of the 25 T cell receptor beta chains below was sequenced from the same sample in a study of metastatic and nonmetastatic thyroid tumors. With MiXCR, TCRdb reprocessed the PCR reads. The sample has 35,000 to 40,000 clones; roughly 20% are singletons. No patient had received any treatment before thyroid surgery. Sequenced material: blood. The receptors were gathered from a female donor with papillary thyroid cancer or a benign thyroid nodule (not recorded which). Some clones in this sample may be carry-over from other donors' samples.

This clone was detected only a few times. A much larger clone differs from this one at a single base, so this may be a read error. V usage is TRBV29-1 and J usage is TRBJ2-1; 9 bases fit TRBD2. The CDR3 loop spans 15 amino acids. With V trimmed by 3 bases and J by 8 bases, 11 bases remained unmatched. Germline V gives CDR1 SQVTM, CDR2 ANQGSEA. CDR3 region: CSVEGGLAGRYEQFF. CDR3 in DNA: TGCAGCGTTGAGGGTGGCCTAGCGGGGAGGTATGAGCAGTTCTTC.

The rearrangement links TRBV20-1 to TRBJ1-1; no clear D. The CDR3 is 13 amino acids. The V and J ends lost 6 bases and 1 base respectively, with 12 bases between them. Germline CDR1 reads DFQATT; CDR2 reads SNEGSKA (reference sequence). The CDR3 spells CSAPWPSNTEAFF. CDR3 in DNA: TGCAGTGCCCCTTGGCCATCGAACACTGAAGCTTTCTTT.

This clone was counted only a few times. The rearrangement links TRBV6-4 to TRBJ2-1; 7 nucleotides match TRBD2. J gave up 5 bases and V 3 bases, and 10 bases lay outside the gene matches. The germline V gene encodes CDR1 MRHNA and CDR2 SNTAGT. The CDR3 contains 16 residues. This CDR3 reads CASSDSSLAINNEQFF. Written as DNA, the CDR3 is TGTGCCAGCAGTGATTCGTCACTAGCGATCAACAATGAGCAGTTCTTC.

A remark on this clone: With a much larger clone just one base away, this may be a read error. Because it lacks the conserved phenylalanine or tryptophan at the end, this CDR3 is likely a read error. This rearrangement joins TRBV5-1 to TRBJ2-5; TRBD2 might be the D (6 bases). Germline CDR1 SGHRS, CDR2 YFSETQ. Trimming shortened V by 4 bases and J by 9 bases, and 10 bases separated the two germline ends. This CDR3 is built from 11 residues. The CDR3: CASSIGEAQYL. The CDR3 DNA reads as TGCGCCAGCAGCATTGGGGAGGCCCAGTACTTA.

This clone was seen many times. The genes are TRBV12-3 or TRBV12-4 and TRBJ2-5, with 12 bases fitting TRBD2. There are 15 residues in the CDR3. With 3 bases clipped from V and 4 bases from J, the junction kept 3 bases outside the gene matches. CDR3 nucleotides: TGTGCCAGCAGTTTCACTAGCGGGAGGCGAGAGACCCAGTACTTC. This gives the protein CASSFTSGRRETQYF.

This clone has just a few counts. V usage is TRBV28 and J usage is TRBJ2-7; 10 bases agree with TRBD2. From germline, CDR1 is MDHEN and CDR2 SYDVKM. This CDR3 has 17 amino acids. V lost 6 bases to trimming and J lost 2 bases; unmatched junction nucleotides: 13. CDR3 bases: TGTGCCAGCAGGCCCTCTAGCGGGAGAAGTGGCACCTACGAGCAGTACTTC. It encodes CASRPSSGRSGTYEQYF.

The rearrangement joins TRBV20-1 to TRBJ2-5; 9 bases are a match to TRBD1. The V gene end was trimmed by 7 bases and the J gene end by 5 bases; junction bases not matched to a gene: 11. The germline V gene encodes CDR1 DFQATT and CDR2 SNEGSKA (reference sequence). This CDR3 region has 14 residues. The CDR3 spells CSGEGDRVLETQYF. The CDR3 DNA follows: TGCAGTGGGGAAGGGGACAGGGTGTTGGAGACCCAGTACTTC.

This clone has ten or more counts. The chain's CDR3 is CATSDALGVTSGANVLTF. For the CDR3, the DNA is TGTGCCACCAGTGACGCGTTGGGAGTCACTTCTGGGGCCAACGTCCTGACTTTC. The chain links TRBV24-1 to TRBJ2-6; weak D call: TRBD2 (5 bases). The CDR3 length is 18 residues. Trimming stripped 4 bases from V and 1 base from J, with 16 bases between. CDR1 and CDR2 (germline): KGHDR, SFDVKD.

In its sample, this clone was seen many times. This sequence joins TRBV12-3 or TRBV12-4 and TRBJ1-1; 7 positions match TRBD1. The CDR3 runs to 14 residues. V shed 7 bases and J 1 base; nucleotides not matched to a gene: 6. CDR3 bases: TGTGCCAGCACCACACAGGGGTCGAACACTGAAGCTTTCTTT. It codes for CASTTQGSNTEAFF.

This clone is deemed medium-sized (0.01 to 0.1%). V is TRBV6-6 and J is TRBJ1-1; D gene ambiguous. This CDR3 has 14 residues. Germline loops: CDR1 MNHNY, CDR2 SVGAGI (reference sequence). Trimming pared 0 bases from V and 1 base from J, leaving 6 bases between. The CDR3 protein is CASSYSQENTEAFF. The CDR3 DNA is TGTGCCAGCAGTTACTCGCAAGAGAACACTGAAGCTTTCTTT.

As to this clone: This may arise from a read error, as a much more abundant clone is one base away. This sequence joins TRBV3-1 and TRBJ2-5; D is unresolved. Germline CDR1 reads LGHDT; CDR2 reads YNNKEL (reference sequence). V lost 5 bases to trimming and J lost 7 bases, with 11 bases between them. This CDR3 has 12 amino acids. The CDR3 protein is CASSDNGGTQYF. CDR3 bases: TGTGCCAGCAGCGACAACGGCGGGACCCAGTACTTC.

Remarks on this clone: A much larger clone differs from this one at a single base, so this may be a read error. The chain carries TRBV7-3 and TRBJ2-1; D may be TRBD1 or TRBD2 (5 bases each). The CDR3 spans 11 residues. V dropped 5 bases and J dropped 10 bases, with 9 bases sitting between them. The germline CDR1 and CDR2 sequences are SGHTA and FQGTGA. The CDR3 DNA follows: TGTGCCAGCAGCCTTGGGACCGAGCAGTTCTTC. This sequence encodes CASSLGTEQFF.

This clone was seen at least ten times. The V and J genes are TRBV4-2 and TRBJ1-1, with 8 bases fitting TRBD1. There are 16 residues in the CDR3. The germline V gene encodes CDR1 LGHNA and CDR2 YNFKEQ. The V segment lost 4 bases and the J segment 0 bases; nucleotides outside the gene matches: 7. The CDR3 is CASSPRQGRMNTEAFF. DNA of the CDR3: TGTGCCAGCAGCCCAAGACAGGGGCGAATGAACACTGAAGCTTTCTTT.

Ten or more counts support this clone. The chain is built from TRBV5-1 and TRBJ1-4; TRBD1 agrees at 8 bases. CDR3 size: 16 residues. V was pared by 4 bases and J by 1 base, with 6 bases of the junction left unmatched. Germline CDR1 and CDR2: SGHRS and YFSETQ. CDR3 sequence reads: CASSTGDRLTNEKLFF. CDR3 DNA sequence: TGCGCCAGCAGCACAGGGGACAGGCTAACTAATGAAAAACTGTTTTTT.

This clone was observed many times. The rearrangement links TRBV9 to TRBJ1-5; tentatively, D is TRBD1 (6 bases). The CDR3 sequence is 15 residues long. V lost 4 bases and J 3 bases, leaving 14 bases between the germline ends. The V gene's germline CDR1 is SGDLS and CDR2 YYNGEE. Here the CDR3 reads CASSLSTGLNQPQHF. The CDR3 DNA sequence: TGTGCCAGCAGCCTATCGACAGGCCTCAATCAGCCCCAGCATTTT.

This clone is labeled medium-sized. This chain uses TRBV6-1 with TRBJ1-2; 8 nucleotides align to TRBD1. J was trimmed by 6 bases and V by 0 bases; bases with no gene match: 3. Germline V gene sequence: CDR1 MNHNS, CDR2 SASEGT. The CDR3 is 14 residues long. CDR3 sequence (DNA): TGTGCCAGCAGTGAAGCCAGGGGGCGGAATGGCTACACCTTC. This gives the protein CASSEARGRNGYTF.

This clone appeared many times. The chain carries TRBV14 and TRBJ2-3; D gene ambiguous. CDR1 and CDR2 (germline): SGHDN, FVKESK. This CDR3 has 12 amino acids. Trimming cost V 5 bases and J 4 bases, with 7 bases left between them. CDR3 amino acids: CASSWNPDTQYF. Written as DNA, the CDR3 is TGTGCCAGCAGCTGGAACCCAGATACGCAGTATTTT.

This clone has a count of ten or more. The CDR3 protein is CATSTRYDEKLFF. The DNA of the CDR3 is TGTGCCACCAGCACGCGGTACGATGAAAAACTGTTTTTT. The J gene is TRBJ1-4, the V gene TRBV15; no definite D call. The CDR3 has 13 residues. V gave up 4 bases and J gave up 6 bases, with 9 bases separating them. Germline V gene data show CDR1 as LNHNV and CDR2 as YYDKDF (reference sequence).

This clone showed up many times. The gene calls are TRBV5-1 and TRBJ1-2; 9 bases are shared with TRBD1. V lost 3 bases and J lost 7; bases outside the gene matches: 7. The CDR3 is made up of 14 amino acids. Germline CDR1 is SGHRS and CDR2 is YFSETQ. CDR3 in amino acids: CASSSSGTGTGYTF. The CDR3 bases are TGCGCCAGCAGCTCCTCCGGGACAGGGACTGGCTACACCTTC. The full variable domain, in which reference TRBV5-1 and TRBJ1-2 provide the parts outside the CDR3, is KAGVTQTPRYLIKTRGQQVTLSCSPISGHRSVSWYQQTPGQGLQFLFEYFSETQRNKGNFPGRFSGRQFSNSRSEMNVSTLELGDSALYLCASSSSGTGTGYTFGSGTRLTVV.

At least ten counts were recorded for this clone. The chain links TRBV3-1 to TRBJ2-7, with a tentative D call TRBD2 (6 bases). Germline CDR1 LGHDT, CDR2 YNNKEL (reference sequence). This CDR3 region has 16 residues. V shed 8 bases and J shed 4 bases, with 24 bases lying between them. CDR3 in DNA: TGTGCCAGCGGGGGGAGACAATCCGGGACGTCATACGAGCAGTACTTC. As protein: CASGGRQSGTSYEQYF.

In its sample, this clone was seen many times. The chain recombines TRBV12-3 or TRBV12-4 with TRBJ2-3, with D unclear. The CDR3 is 14 residues long. Trimming pared 5 bases from V and 3 bases from J, leaving 12 bases between. The CDR3 DNA reads as TGTGCCAGCAGTCCGCTAAACCCGACAGATACGCAGTATTTT. Translated, it gives CASSPLNPTDTQYF.

This clone was detected once. J is TRBJ1-2 and V is TRBV7-2; 10 bases map to TRBD1. CDR3 length: 14 amino acids. V was pared by 4 bases and J by 8 bases, with 7 bases of the junction left unmatched. The germline V gene has CDR1 SGHTA and CDR2 FQGNSA. CDR3 nucleotide sequence: TGTGCCAGCAGCTCATTGACAGGGGGCGTAGGCTACACCTTC. Its protein product is CASSSLTGGVGYTF.

This clone is deemed medium-sized (0.01 to 0.1%). The chain has TRBV28 and TRBJ1-6; D gene uncertain. The CDR3 has 14 residues. Trimming took off 8 bases at V and 4 bases at J, with 12 bases between the two ends. Germline V CDR1 and CDR2: MDHEN, SYDVKM. CDR3 residues: CASGRYKYNSPLHF. For the CDR3, the DNA is TGTGCCAGCGGAAGGTACAAATATAATTCACCCCTCCACTTT.

A note on this clone: It may be a read error: a sequence one base away is much more abundant. This specimen includes other DNA sequences encoding the same CDR3. The CDR3 loop is CASSPPVGSRSEAFF. CDR3 bases: TGTGCCAGCTCACCACCTGTGGGGTCACGCTCTGAAGCTTTCTTT. The chain has TRBV18 and TRBJ1-1; D is unresolved. From germline, CDR1 is KGHSH and CDR2 LQKENI. V lost 0 bases and J 6 bases, leaving 14 bases between the germline ends. This CDR3 contains 15 residues.

This clone came up many times. This sample also contains other DNA sequences that code for the same CDR3. The chain employs TRBV12-3 or TRBV12-4 and TRBJ2-2, with 8 positions matching TRBD1. The CDR3 consists of 16 residues. Trimming took 6 bases from V and 5 from J; bases not matched to a gene: 11. In DNA form, the CDR3 reads TGTGCCAGCAGCCTCGGACAGGGTCGGAATACCGGGGAGCTGTTTTTT. Its translation is CASSLGQGRNTGELFF.